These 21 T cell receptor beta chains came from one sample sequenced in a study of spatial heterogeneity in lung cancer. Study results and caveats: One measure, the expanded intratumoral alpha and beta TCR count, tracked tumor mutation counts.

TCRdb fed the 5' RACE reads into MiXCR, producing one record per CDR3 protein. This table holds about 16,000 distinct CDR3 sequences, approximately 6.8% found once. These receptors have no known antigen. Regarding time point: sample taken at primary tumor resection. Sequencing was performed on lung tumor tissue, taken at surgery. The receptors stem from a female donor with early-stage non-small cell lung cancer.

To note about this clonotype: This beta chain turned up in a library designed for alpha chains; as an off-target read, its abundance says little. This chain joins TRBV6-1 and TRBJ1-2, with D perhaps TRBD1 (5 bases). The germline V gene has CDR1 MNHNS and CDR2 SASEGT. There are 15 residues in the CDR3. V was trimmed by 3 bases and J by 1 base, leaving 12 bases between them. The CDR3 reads CASSDLGEVNYGYTF. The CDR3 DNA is TGTGCCAGCAGTGACTTAGGGGAGGTTAACTATGGCTACACCTTC.

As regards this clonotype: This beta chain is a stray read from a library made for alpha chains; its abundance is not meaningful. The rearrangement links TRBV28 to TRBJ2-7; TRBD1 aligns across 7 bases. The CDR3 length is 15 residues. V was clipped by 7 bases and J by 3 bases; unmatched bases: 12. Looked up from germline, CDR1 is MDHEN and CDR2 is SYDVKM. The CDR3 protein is CASTVPGTANYEQYF. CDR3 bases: TGTGCCAGCACCGTTCCGGGGACAGCCAACTACGAGCAGTACTTC.

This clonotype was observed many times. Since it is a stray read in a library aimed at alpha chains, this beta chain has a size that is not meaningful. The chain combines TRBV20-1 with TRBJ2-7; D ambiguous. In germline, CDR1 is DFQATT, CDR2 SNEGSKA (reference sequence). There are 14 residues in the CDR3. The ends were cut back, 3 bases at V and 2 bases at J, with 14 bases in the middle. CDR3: CSASEVDITYEQYF. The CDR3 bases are TGCAGTGCTAGTGAGGTGGATATTACCTACGAGCAGTACTTC.

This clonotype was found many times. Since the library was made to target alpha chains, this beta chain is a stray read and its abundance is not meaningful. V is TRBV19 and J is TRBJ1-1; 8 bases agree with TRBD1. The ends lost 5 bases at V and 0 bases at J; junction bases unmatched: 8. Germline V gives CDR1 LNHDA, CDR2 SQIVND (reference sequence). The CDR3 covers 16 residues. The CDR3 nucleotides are TGTGCCAGTAGTTCCCCGGGACAGGCAATGAACACTGAAGCTTTCTTT. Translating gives CASSSPGQAMNTEAFF.

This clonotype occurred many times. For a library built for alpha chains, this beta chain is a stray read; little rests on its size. The CDR3 region is CSAREVLTYEQYF. Written as DNA, the CDR3 is TGCAGTGCTAGAGAGGTTTTGACCTACGAGCAGTACTTC. V gene TRBV20-1 combines with J gene TRBJ2-7; D uncertain. Germline values: CDR1 DFQATT, CDR2 SNEGSKA (reference sequence). With 0 bases removed from V and 2 bases from J, the gap between germline ends came to 8 bases. There are 13 residues in the CDR3.

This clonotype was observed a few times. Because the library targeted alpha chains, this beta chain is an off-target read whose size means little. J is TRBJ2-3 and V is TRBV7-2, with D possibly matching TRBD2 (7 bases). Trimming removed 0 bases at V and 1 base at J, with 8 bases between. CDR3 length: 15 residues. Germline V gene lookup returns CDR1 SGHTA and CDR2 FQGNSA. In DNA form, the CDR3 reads TGTGCCAGCAGCTTAGCCGGGGGGCGCACAGATACGCAGTATTTT. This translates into CASSLAGGRTDTQYF.

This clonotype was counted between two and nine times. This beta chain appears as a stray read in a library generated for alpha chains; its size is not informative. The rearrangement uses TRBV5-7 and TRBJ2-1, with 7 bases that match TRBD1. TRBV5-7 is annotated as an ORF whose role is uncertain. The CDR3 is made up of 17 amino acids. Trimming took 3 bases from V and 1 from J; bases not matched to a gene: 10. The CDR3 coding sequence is TGTGCCAGCAGCTCACGACAGGGAAACGCATCCTACAATGAGCAGTTCTTC. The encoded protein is CASSSRQGNASYNEQFF.

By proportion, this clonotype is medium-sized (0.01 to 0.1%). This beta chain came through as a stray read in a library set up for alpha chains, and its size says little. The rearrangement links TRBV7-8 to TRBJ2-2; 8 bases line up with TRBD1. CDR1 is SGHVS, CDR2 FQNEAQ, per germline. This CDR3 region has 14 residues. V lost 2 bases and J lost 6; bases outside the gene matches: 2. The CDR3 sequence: CASSLQGAAGELFF. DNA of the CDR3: TGTGCCAGCAGCTTACAGGGGGCTGCCGGGGAGCTGTTTTTT.

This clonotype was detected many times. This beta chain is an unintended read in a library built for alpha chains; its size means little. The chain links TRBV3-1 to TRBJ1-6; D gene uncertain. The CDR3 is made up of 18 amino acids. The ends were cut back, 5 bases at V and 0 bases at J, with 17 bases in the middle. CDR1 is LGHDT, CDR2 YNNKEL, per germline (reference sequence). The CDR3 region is CASSWTGVQSSYNSPLHF. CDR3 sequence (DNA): TGTGCCAGCAGCTGGACTGGGGTTCAGAGCTCCTATAATTCACCCCTCCACTTT.

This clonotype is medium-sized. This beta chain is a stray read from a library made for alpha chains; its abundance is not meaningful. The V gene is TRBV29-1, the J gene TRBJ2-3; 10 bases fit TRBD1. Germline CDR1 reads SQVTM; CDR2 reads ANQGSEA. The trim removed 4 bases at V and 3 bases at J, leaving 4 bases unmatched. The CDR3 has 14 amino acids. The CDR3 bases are TGCAGCGTTGTGGGGGACAGGGGTACAGATACGCAGTATTTT. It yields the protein CSVVGDRGTDTQYF.

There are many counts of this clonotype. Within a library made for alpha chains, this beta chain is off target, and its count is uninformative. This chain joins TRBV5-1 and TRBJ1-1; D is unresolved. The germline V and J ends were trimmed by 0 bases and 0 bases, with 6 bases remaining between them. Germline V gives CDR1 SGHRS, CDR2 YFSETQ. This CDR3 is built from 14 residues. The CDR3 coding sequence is TGCGCCAGCAGCTTGGACAGAATGAACACTGAAGCTTTCTTT. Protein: CASSLDRMNTEAFF.

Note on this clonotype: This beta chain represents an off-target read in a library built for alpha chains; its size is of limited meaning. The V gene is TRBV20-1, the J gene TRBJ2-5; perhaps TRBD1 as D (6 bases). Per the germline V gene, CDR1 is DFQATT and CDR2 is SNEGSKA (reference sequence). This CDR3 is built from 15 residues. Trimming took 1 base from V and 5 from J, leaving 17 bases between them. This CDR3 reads CSARAFGTPKETQYF. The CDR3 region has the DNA TGCAGTGCTAGAGCATTCGGGACACCGAAGGAGACCCAGTACTTC.

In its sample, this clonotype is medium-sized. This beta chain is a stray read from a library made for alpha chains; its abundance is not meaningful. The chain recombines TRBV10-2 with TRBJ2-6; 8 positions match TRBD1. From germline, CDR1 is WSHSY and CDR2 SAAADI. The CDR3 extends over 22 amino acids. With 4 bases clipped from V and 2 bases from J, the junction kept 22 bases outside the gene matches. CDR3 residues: CASSGGRSGQGGYSAGANVLTF. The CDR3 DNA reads TGCGCCAGCAGTGGGGGGAGGTCTGGACAGGGAGGATACTCGGCTGGGGCCAACGTCCTGACTTTC.

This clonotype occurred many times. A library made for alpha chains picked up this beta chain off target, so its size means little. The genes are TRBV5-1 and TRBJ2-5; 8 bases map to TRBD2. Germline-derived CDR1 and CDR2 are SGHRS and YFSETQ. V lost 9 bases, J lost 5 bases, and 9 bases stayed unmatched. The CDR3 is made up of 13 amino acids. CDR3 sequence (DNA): TGCGCCACCCGGCGGGGGGTCGAGGAGACCCAGTACTTC. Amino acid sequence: CATRRGVEETQYF.

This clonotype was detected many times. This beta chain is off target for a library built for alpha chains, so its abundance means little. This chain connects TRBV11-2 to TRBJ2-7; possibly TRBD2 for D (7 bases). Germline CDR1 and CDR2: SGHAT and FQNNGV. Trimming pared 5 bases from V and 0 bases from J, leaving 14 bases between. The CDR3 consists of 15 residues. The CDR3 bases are TGTGCCAGCAGCCTGGAGGGGGGGATCTCCTACGAGCAGTACTTC. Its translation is CASSLEGGISYEQYF.

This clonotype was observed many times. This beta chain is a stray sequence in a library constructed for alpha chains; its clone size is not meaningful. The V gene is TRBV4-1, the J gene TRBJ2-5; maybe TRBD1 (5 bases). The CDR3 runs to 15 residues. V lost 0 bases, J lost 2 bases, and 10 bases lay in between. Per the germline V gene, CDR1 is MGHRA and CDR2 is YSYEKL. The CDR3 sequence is CASSQEGARQETQYF. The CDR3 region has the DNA TGCGCCAGCAGCCAAGAAGGGGCTAGACAAGAGACCCAGTACTTC.

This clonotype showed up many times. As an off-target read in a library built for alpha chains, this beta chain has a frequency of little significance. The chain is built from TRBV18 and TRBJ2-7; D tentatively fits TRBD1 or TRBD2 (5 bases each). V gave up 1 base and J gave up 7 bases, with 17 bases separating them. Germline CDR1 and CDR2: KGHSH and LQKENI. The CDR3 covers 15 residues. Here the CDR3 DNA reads TGTGCCAGCTCACCACGAACAGGCTCCGCGGGTGAGCAGTACTTC. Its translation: CASSPRTGSAGEQYF. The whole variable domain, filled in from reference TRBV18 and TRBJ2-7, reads NAGVMQNPRHLVRRRGQEARLRCSPMKGHSHVYWYRQLPEEGLKFMVYLQKENIIDESGMPKERFSAEFPKEGPSILRIQQVVRGDSAAYFCASSPRTGSAGEQYFGPGTRLTVT.

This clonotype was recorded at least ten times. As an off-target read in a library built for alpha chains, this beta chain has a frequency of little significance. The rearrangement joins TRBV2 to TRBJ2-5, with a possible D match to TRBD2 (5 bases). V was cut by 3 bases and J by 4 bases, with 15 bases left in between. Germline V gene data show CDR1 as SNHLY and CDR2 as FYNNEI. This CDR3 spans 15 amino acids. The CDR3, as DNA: TGTGCCAGCAGTGATCTCCGTATCGGAGGAGAGACCCAGTACTTC. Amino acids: CASSDLRIGGETQYF.

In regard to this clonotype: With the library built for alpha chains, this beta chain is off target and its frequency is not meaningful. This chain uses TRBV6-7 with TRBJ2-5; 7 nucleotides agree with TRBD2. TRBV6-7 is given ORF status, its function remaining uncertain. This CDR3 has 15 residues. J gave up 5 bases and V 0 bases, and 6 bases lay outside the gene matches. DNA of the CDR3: TGTGCCAGCAGTTACTCCTCGGGGGGTAGGGAGACCCAGTACTTC. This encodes CASSYSSGGRETQYF.

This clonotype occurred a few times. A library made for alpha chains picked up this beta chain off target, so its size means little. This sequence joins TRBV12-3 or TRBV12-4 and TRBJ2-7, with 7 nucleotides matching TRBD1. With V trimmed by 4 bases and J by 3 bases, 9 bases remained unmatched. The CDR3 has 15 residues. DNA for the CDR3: TGTGCCAGCAGTTCACCGGACAGGACCATCTACGAGCAGTACTTC. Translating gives CASSSPDRTIYEQYF.

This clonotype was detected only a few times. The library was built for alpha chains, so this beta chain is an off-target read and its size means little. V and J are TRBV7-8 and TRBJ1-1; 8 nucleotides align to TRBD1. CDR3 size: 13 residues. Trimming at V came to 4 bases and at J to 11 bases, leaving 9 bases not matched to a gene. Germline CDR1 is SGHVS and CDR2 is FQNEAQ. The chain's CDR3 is CASSSGQGPLAFF. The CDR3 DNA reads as TGTGCCAGCAGCTCAGGACAGGGCCCTCTGGCTTTCTTT.